Listed below are T cell receptor beta chains from one sample, sequenced in a study of T-cell reconstitution after alpha-beta-depleted transplantation in children. TCRdb used MiXCR to reprocess the PCR reads, holding one entry per CDR3 protein. The sample has some 400,000 distinct CDR3 sequences, around 21% seen once; the top ten hold less than 4.5%. The sample consisted of PBMCs from the stem cell graft donor, taken from the stem cell graft. The receptor source for this set is a human donor who donated a stem cell graft to a child with acute myeloid leukemia. The CDR3 runs from the conserved cysteine through the conserved F or W. The order of the fields is clone size, V gene, J gene, CDR3 length, D gene, CDR3 DNA, CDR3 protein. A D gene is named only where the DNA matches it firmly. Expanded clones are given a class, and other clones once, few, many or no size at all.

clone_size: .; v_call: TRBV18; j_call: TRBJ1-1; cdr3_length: 14; d_call: .; cdr3_nt: TGTGCCAGCTCACCTAAAAACCTGAACACTGAAGCTTTCTTT; cdr3_aa: CASSPKNLNTEAFF
clone_size: .; v_call: TRBV9; j_call: TRBJ1-5; cdr3_length: 17; d_call: .; cdr3_nt: TGTGCCAGCAGCCCGGGGGACTTTCCCGGCCCCAATCAGCCCCAGCATTTT; cdr3_aa: CASSPGDFPGPNQPQHF
clone_size: few; v_call: TRBV28; j_call: TRBJ2-7; cdr3_length: 14; d_call: TRBD1; cdr3_nt: TGTGCCAGCAGTCAGGGGGGACAGGGGAACGAGCAGTACTTC; cdr3_aa: CASSQGGQGNEQYF
clone_size: .; v_call: TRBV28; j_call: TRBJ1-6; cdr3_length: 12; d_call: .; cdr3_nt: TGTGCCAGCCGGGACCCAAGTTCACCCCTCCACTTT; cdr3_aa: CASRDPSSPLHF
clone_size: many; v_call: TRBV20-1; j_call: TRBJ2-1; cdr3_length: 14; d_call: .; cdr3_nt: TGCAGTGCTAGTTCGGACTACCCTTCCAATGAGCAGTTCTTC; cdr3_aa: CSASSDYPSNEQFF
clone_size: many; v_call: TRBV5-5; j_call: TRBJ2-1; cdr3_length: 15; d_call: .; cdr3_nt: TGTGCCAGCAGCTCTGTTCGGATCGGAGACAATGAGCAGTTCTTC; cdr3_aa: CASSSVRIGDNEQFF
clone_size: .; v_call: TRBV7-6; j_call: TRBJ2-7; cdr3_length: 12; d_call: .; cdr3_nt: TGTGCCAGCAGCTTAGAGCCCCTCAAGCAGTACTTC; cdr3_aa: CASSLEPLKQYF
clone_size: .; v_call: TRBV2; j_call: TRBJ2-5; cdr3_length: 14; d_call: .; cdr3_nt: TGTGCCAGCAGCTGGACAGCCGTGGGAGAGACCCAGTACTTC; cdr3_aa: CASSWTAVGETQYF
clone_size: .; v_call: TRBV6-1; j_call: TRBJ1-5; cdr3_length: 15; d_call: .; cdr3_nt: TGTGCCAGCAGTAAAGGGCTAACTGGCAATCAGCCCCAGCATTTT; cdr3_aa: CASSKGLTGNQPQHF
clone_size: few; v_call: TRBV6-2/TRBV6-3; j_call: TRBJ1-2; cdr3_length: 18; d_call: .; cdr3_nt: TGTGCCAGCAGTTACTCGCGTCAGGACCGCTTGCAGACCTATGGCTACACCTTC; cdr3_aa: CASSYSRQDRLQTYGYTF
clone_size: .; v_call: TRBV13; j_call: TRBJ2-7; cdr3_length: 16; d_call: .; cdr3_nt: TGTGCCAGCAGCACTTATCCGGGACTTCCGACATTCGAGCAGTACTTC; cdr3_aa: CASSTYPGLPTFEQYF
clone_size: .; v_call: TRBV5-1; j_call: TRBJ1-1; cdr3_length: 14; d_call: TRBD1; cdr3_nt: TGCGCCAGCAGCGAGGGACAGGGCTCCACTGAAGCTTTCTTT; cdr3_aa: CASSEGQGSTEAFF
clone_size: many; v_call: TRBV12-3/TRBV12-4; j_call: TRBJ2-5; cdr3_length: 14; d_call: .; cdr3_nt: TGTGCCAGCAGTTTATGGCAGCAACGAGAGACCCAGTACTTC; cdr3_aa: CASSLWQQRETQYF
clone_size: few; v_call: TRBV7-2; j_call: TRBJ2-7; cdr3_length: 14; d_call: TRBD1; cdr3_nt: TGTGCCAGCAGTGCCGGGACAGCTGACTACGAGCAGTACTTC; cdr3_aa: CASSAGTADYEQYF
clone_size: few; v_call: TRBV4-3; j_call: TRBJ1-1; cdr3_length: 15; d_call: .; cdr3_nt: TGCGCCAGCAGCCAGGAGGGGCTAGGGAACACTGAAGCTTTCTTT; cdr3_aa: CASSQEGLGNTEAFF
clone_size: .; v_call: TRBV4-1; j_call: TRBJ2-6; cdr3_length: 17; d_call: .; cdr3_nt: TGCGCCAGCAGCCAGGTCCCAGGGAAATCTGGGGCCAACGTCCTGACTTTC; cdr3_aa: CASSQVPGKSGANVLTF
clone_size: many; v_call: TRBV29-1; j_call: TRBJ2-2; cdr3_length: 14; d_call: TRBD1; cdr3_nt: TGCAGCGTGAAACAGGGGATTGGAACCGGGGAGCTGTTTTTT; cdr3_aa: CSVKQGIGTGELFF
clone_size: many; v_call: TRBV6-5; j_call: TRBJ2-3; cdr3_length: 16; d_call: TRBD2; cdr3_nt: TGTGCCAGCAGTTACTCGGCCGGGAGGGCCCCAGATACGCAGTATTTT; cdr3_aa: CASSYSAGRAPDTQYF
clone_size: .; v_call: TRBV5-1; j_call: TRBJ2-2; cdr3_length: 14; d_call: .; cdr3_nt: TGCGCCAGCAGCCTCGGCGACTTCGACGGGGAGCTGTTTTTT; cdr3_aa: CASSLGDFDGELFF
clone_size: .; v_call: TRBV12-3/TRBV12-4; j_call: TRBJ2-3; cdr3_length: 15; d_call: .; cdr3_nt: TGTGCCAGCAGTTTAGACCAAGTCAGCACAGATACGCAGTATTTT; cdr3_aa: CASSLDQVSTDTQYF
clone_size: .; v_call: TRBV15; j_call: TRBJ1-1; cdr3_length: 12; d_call: .; cdr3_nt: TGTGCCACCGAAGAGACGGGTACTGAAGCTTTCTTT; cdr3_aa: CATEETGTEAFF
clone_size: many; v_call: TRBV27; j_call: TRBJ1-4; cdr3_length: 14; d_call: .; cdr3_nt: TGTGCCAGCAGTTTGTGGCGGGGGGCCGAAAAACTGTTTTTT; cdr3_aa: CASSLWRGAEKLFF
clone_size: once; v_call: TRBV15; j_call: TRBJ2-3; cdr3_length: 13; d_call: .; cdr3_nt: TGTGCCACCCGGGGGGGCAGGGGGTTTGCGCAGTATTTT; cdr3_aa: CATRGGRGFAQYF
clone_size: .; v_call: TRBV24-1; j_call: TRBJ2-7; cdr3_length: 13; d_call: .; cdr3_nt: TGTGCCACCAGTGACCCAGTCCGCTACGAGCAGTACTTC; cdr3_aa: CATSDPVRYEQYF
clone_size: few; v_call: TRBV28; j_call: TRBJ2-7; cdr3_length: 12; d_call: .; cdr3_nt: TGTGCCAGCAGTTTAGGACAGTACGAGCAGTACTTC; cdr3_aa: CASSLGQYEQYF